The T cell receptor (beta chain) under discussion was sequenced for a study of blood T cell repertoires in COVID-19. Turning to the study itself: Whether acute or convalescent, the COVID-19 samples came from the United States, Italy and Spain. Nucleic acid was either cDNA or gDNA, and it came from T cells, B-cell-depleted T cells, or PBMCs.

Authors' data handling: Amplified reference gene primers provided the basis for estimating nucleated cell counts. Sequencing was performed with immunoSEQ multiplex PCR; in TCRdb, only in-frame clones are kept and a portion is missing. V, J and clone size derive from that table, while D and trimming were established from the DNA sequence. There are about 110,000 clones in the sample; roughly 90% occur only once, and 4% to 6% lies in the top ten. The CDR3 runs to 13 residues. The V gene end was trimmed by 5 bases and the J gene end by 4 bases; junction bases not matched to a gene: 5. Germline CDR1 is LNHDA and CDR2 is SQIVND (reference sequence). This clone was seen once.

Sequenced input: peripheral blood. The receptor comes from a man between 35 and 55 years old with active or convalescent COVID-19. J is TRBJ2-7 and V is TRBV19; 7 nucleotides line up with TRBD1. The CDR3 DNA is TGTGCCAGTAGTTTCCAGGGGGTGTACGAGCAGTACTTC. Its protein is CASSFQGVYEQYF.